This record covers a single T cell receptor beta chain. Method: immunoSEQ multiplex PCR; TCRdb's copy keeps in-frame clones and lacks some. The sample shows 65,000 to 75,000 clones, roughly 80% of them seen only once. This entry is derived from a study of blood T cell repertoires in COVID-19. Trimming took 4 bases from V and 6 from J, leaving 14 bases between them. The CDR3 is made up of 14 amino acids. Germline V gene sequence: CDR1 KGHDR, CDR2 SFDVKD. The receptor was isolated from a woman aged 55-70 years with acute or convalescent COVID-19. Sequencing was carried out using peripheral blood. The rearrangement uses TRBV24-1 and TRBJ1-1, with D possibly TRBD1 on 5 matching bases. DNA of the CDR3: TGTGCCACCAGTGACGGACGGAGGGGAGCTGAAGCTTTCTTT. It codes for CATSDGRRGAEAFF.